The 22 T cell receptor beta chains reported below all come from one sample, sequenced in a study of CD8 T cells in ankylosing spondylitis. Study results and limitations: What seemed typical of ankylosing spondylitis blood was a TCR beta motif built from roughly eight highly homologous variants.

Their recognized antigens are unknown. In TCRdb, the 5' RACE reads were re-called with MiXCR into one record per CDR3 protein. The sample includes about 540,000 distinct CDR3 sequences, roughly 13% seen only once; the top ten take about 6.5%. Sequencing was done on a sample of blood, either unsorted or a sorted T cell fraction (not recorded which). The receptors were sampled from a male donor with ankylosing spondylitis.

In this sample, this clonotype turned up a few times. This rearrangement joins TRBV15 to TRBJ2-5; D might be TRBD1 or TRBD2, each matching 5 bases. This CDR3 comprises 13 residues. The V end lost 4 bases, the J end lost 3 bases, and 9 bases lay between the germline ends. The germline CDR1 and CDR2 sequences are LNHNV and YYDKDF (reference sequence). CDR3 sequence: CATSTGPKETQYF. DNA of the CDR3: TGTGCCACCAGCACGGGACCGAAAGAGACCCAGTACTTC.

This clonotype has ten or more counts. The J gene is TRBJ2-5, the V gene TRBV27, with D possibly TRBD2 on 6 matching bases. Deletions cut 3 bases from V and 4 bases from J, with 6 bases between. The CDR3 totals 12 residues. Germline-derived CDR1 and CDR2 are MNHEY and SMNVEV (reference sequence). Written as DNA, the CDR3 is TGTGCCAGCAGTTTTAGCGGAGAGACCCAGTACTTC. This encodes CASSFSGETQYF.

The chain combines TRBV20-1 with TRBJ2-7; D is ambiguous. The V gene's germline CDR1 is DFQATT and CDR2 SNEGSKA (reference sequence). V was pared by 3 bases and J by 3 bases, with 9 bases between. This CDR3 spans 12 amino acids. The CDR3 reads CSASPRFYEQYF. DNA for the CDR3: TGCAGTGCTAGCCCGCGGTTCTACGAGCAGTACTTC.

The chain employs TRBV5-8 and TRBJ1-4, with D uncertain. Germline V CDR1 and CDR2: SGHTS, YDEGEE. The CDR3 has 14 residues. Trimming removed 2 bases at V and 5 bases at J, with 10 bases between. The CDR3 sequence: CASSLPGWNEKLFF. The CDR3 DNA reads as TGTGCCAGCAGCTTACCGGGATGGAATGAAAAACTGTTTTTT.

This clonotype has just a few counts. Here the CDR3 DNA reads TGTGCCAGCAGCTTGTTAGCCTGGCAGGGGAACTACAATGAGCAGTTCTTC. Its translation: CASSLLAWQGNYNEQFF. The chain carries TRBV5-6 and TRBJ2-1; a possible D gene is TRBD1 (6 bases). The germline gives CDR1 SGHDT, CDR2 YYEEEE. The CDR3 is made up of 17 amino acids. The germline V and J ends were trimmed by 1 base and 3 bases, with 17 bases remaining between them.

V usage is TRBV20-1 and J usage is TRBJ2-3, with 8 bases that match TRBD2. Germline V gene data show CDR1 as DFQATT and CDR2 as SNEGSKA (reference sequence). There are 15 residues in the CDR3. V gave up 6 bases and J gave up 2 bases; unmatched junction bases: 10. CDR3 in amino acids: CSAVFDGRVTDTQYF. CDR3 coding DNA: TGCAGTGCAGTCTTCGACGGGAGGGTCACAGATACGCAGTATTTT.

The rearrangement uses TRBV7-2 and TRBJ2-3, with D uncertain. Germline values: CDR1 SGHTA, CDR2 FQGNSA. The ends were cut back, 5 bases at V and 0 bases at J, with 12 bases in the middle. The CDR3 totals 15 residues. In DNA, the CDR3 is TGTGCCAGCAGCCGATACAGTTCTAGCACAGATACGCAGTATTTT. Protein sequence: CASSRYSSSTDTQYF. Combining the CDR3 with reference TRBV7-2 and TRBJ2-3 gives the whole variable domain GAGVSQSPSNKVTEKGKDVELRCDPISGHTALYWYRQSLGQGLEFLIYFQGNSAPDKSGLPSDRFSAERTGGSVSTLTIQRTQQEDSAVYLCASSRYSSSTDTQYFGPGTRLTVL.

This clonotype was seen ten or more times. V is TRBV7-9 and J is TRBJ2-5, with D perhaps matching TRBD2 (5 bases). V lost 5 bases, J lost 2 bases, and 6 bases lay in between. The CDR3 is 12 amino acids. Germline CDR1 reads SEHNR; CDR2 reads FQNEAQ (reference sequence). The CDR3 DNA reads as TGTGCCAGCAGCCGAGGGCAAGAGACCCAGTACTTC. Translating gives CASSRGQETQYF.

The gene calls are TRBV28 and TRBJ2-7; weak D call: TRBD1 (5 bases). CDR1 is MDHEN and CDR2 is SYDVKM in the germline V gene. The V gene lost 6 bases and the J gene lost 2 bases, with 20 bases spanning the gap. The CDR3 runs 16 residues. This chain's CDR3 is CASSEPLKGRTYEQYF. CDR3 nucleotide sequence: TGTGCCAGCAGCGAACCCTTAAAGGGGCGGACCTACGAGCAGTACTTC.

This clonotype showed up just a few times. The chain is built from TRBV7-2 and TRBJ2-1, with D possibly matching TRBD1 (5 bases). Deletions cut 1 base from V and 5 bases from J, with 12 bases between. The germline V gene encodes CDR1 SGHTA and CDR2 FQGNSA. The CDR3 extends over 15 amino acids. In nucleotides, the CDR3 is TGTGCCAGCAGCTTAGAGGGGTACCGGGACAATGAGCAGTTCTTC. This gives the protein CASSLEGYRDNEQFF.

This clonotype was counted between two and nine times. This sequence joins TRBV3-1 and TRBJ1-2; 11 bases align to TRBD1. V was clipped by 3 bases and J by 8 bases; unmatched bases: 8. Germline V gene lookup returns CDR1 LGHDT and CDR2 YNNKEL (reference sequence). This CDR3 comprises 15 residues. CDR3 in DNA: TGTGCCAGCAGCCACTTGGACAGGGGGCTGCGGGGCTACACCTTC. Translation: CASSHLDRGLRGYTF.

The chain combines TRBV7-9 with TRBJ1-3, with unresolved D. Per germline, CDR1 SEHNR and CDR2 FQNEAQ (reference sequence). Deletions cut 5 bases from V and 1 base from J, with 9 bases between. The CDR3 is 14 residues long. CDR3 nucleotide sequence: TGTGCCAGCAGCCTAGACAAGTCTGGAAACACCATATATTTT. It yields the protein CASSLDKSGNTIYF.

To note about this clonotype: An end of the junction does not agree with germline; a read error may underlie this. The chain joins TRBV12-3 or TRBV12-4 to TRBJ2-3; D not resolved. The CDR3 contains 18 residues. The chain's CDR3 is CARSLESGHLSSTDTQYF. CDR3 DNA sequence: TGTGCCCGCAGTTTGGAGTCGGGCCACCTTTCTAGCACAGATACGCAGTATTTT.

This clonotype was counted only a few times. The genes are TRBV3-1 and TRBJ2-1, with 8 positions matching TRBD2. V lost 3 bases, J lost 7 bases, and 8 bases stayed unmatched. The CDR3 spans 15 residues. CDR1 and CDR2 from the germline V gene are LGHDT and YNNKEL (reference sequence). The DNA of the CDR3 is TGTGCCAGCAGCCAGGGGAGCGGGAGAGGGAATGAGCAGTTCTTC. Amino acids: CASSQGSGRGNEQFF.

This clonotype was picked up many times. The rearrangement uses TRBV29-1 and TRBJ2-7; D not resolved. V gave up 7 bases and J gave up 2 bases, with 12 bases separating them. The germline V gene has CDR1 SQVTM and CDR2 ANQGSEA. This CDR3 is built from 12 residues. CDR3 protein: CSGGPYTYEQYF. The CDR3, as DNA: TGCAGCGGTGGGCCGTATACCTACGAGCAGTACTTC.

The chain joins TRBV20-1 to TRBJ2-1; 10 bases map to TRBD2. The junction had 9 bases not matched to a gene; V was cut back by 1 base and J by 0 bases. CDR1 DFQATT and CDR2 SNEGSKA come from the germline V gene (reference sequence). The CDR3 is made up of 18 amino acids. The CDR3 DNA is TGCAGTGCTAGAGCGGCTAGCGGGAGAACGAGCTCCTACAATGAGCAGTTCTTC. Translated, it gives CSARAASGRTSSYNEQFF.

This clonotype was seen only a few times. The chain is built from TRBV5-1 and TRBJ1-2; D unresolved. From germline, CDR1 is SGHRS and CDR2 YFSETQ. This CDR3 is built from 13 residues. V was trimmed by 0 bases and J by 8 bases, leaving 11 bases between them. The CDR3 DNA reads as TGCGCCAGCAGCTTGGGATCGGAAAAAGGCTACACCTTC. Translated: CASSLGSEKGYTF.

The chain links TRBV3-1 to TRBJ2-1; D ambiguous. The CDR3 is made up of 14 amino acids. The V and J ends lost 3 bases and 6 bases respectively, with 12 bases between them. The germline gives CDR1 LGHDT, CDR2 YNNKEL (reference sequence). This chain's CDR3 is CASSHPGGGNEQFF. CDR3 coding DNA: TGTGCCAGCAGCCACCCTGGTGGTGGCAATGAGCAGTTCTTC.

At least ten counts were recorded for this clonotype. The chain employs TRBV29-1 and TRBJ1-1, with D perhaps matching TRBD1 (6 bases). The V end lost 0 bases, the J end lost 7 bases, and 15 bases lay between the germline ends. Per the germline V gene, CDR1 is SQVTM and CDR2 is ANQGSEA. This CDR3 comprises 14 residues. The chain's CDR3 is CSVEDRRRQVEAFF. CDR3 bases: TGCAGCGTTGAAGATCGGAGAAGACAGGTTGAAGCTTTCTTT.

This clonotype has a count of ten or more. V gene TRBV20-1 combines with J gene TRBJ2-2, with no clear D. Germline assignment: CDR1 DFQATT and CDR2 SNEGSKA (reference sequence). Trimming took 1 base from V and 4 from J, leaving 10 bases between them. The CDR3 is 14 residues long. The CDR3 sequence is CSARVPAFTGELFF. In DNA, the CDR3 is TGCAGTGCTAGAGTCCCGGCATTCACCGGGGAGCTGTTTTTT.

This clonotype has ten or more counts. The chain joins TRBV7-7 to TRBJ2-1; D call uncertain. Trimming shortened V by 1 base and J by 8 bases, and 12 bases separated the two germline ends. From germline, CDR1 is SSHAT and CDR2 FNYEAQ (reference sequence). CDR3 size: 14 residues. The CDR3 loop reads CASSLGALSHEQFF. In nucleotides, the CDR3 is TGTGCCAGCAGCTTAGGGGCCCTCTCCCATGAGCAGTTCTTC.

The sample holds many counts of this clonotype. V and J are TRBV5-1 and TRBJ1-6; D is possibly TRBD1 (5 bases). Germline V gives CDR1 SGHRS, CDR2 YFSETQ. The CDR3 covers 14 residues. V was cut by 3 bases and J by 8 bases, with 12 bases left in between. CDR3 region: CASSSSGAYSPLHF. The CDR3, as DNA: TGCGCCAGCAGCTCGAGTGGGGCCTATTCACCCCTCCACTTT.